This TCR beta chain was retrieved from a study of T cell responses to AZD1222 COVID-19 vaccine listed by TCRdb under 2021. In the study overall: AZD1222 recipients whose second dose came at about 4 weeks and those whose second dose came at about 12 weeks were combined into one group, since spike-specific TCR depth and breadth did not differ between the two schedules. A total of more than 230 trial participants underwent TCR sequencing, of whom under 220 had received two doses of AZD1222 and some 25 had received two doses of the MenACWY control vaccine. Trial participants were enrolled by age into subgroups of 18-55, 56-69 and 70-plus years, and about 150, 27 and 61 TCR-sequenced participants, respectively, were included in these subgroups. Study-level results and caveats: Participants were mostly white British, with more females than males. The authors suggested clonal diversity may have been underestimated. The vaccine-associated CD4 TCRs covered the entire spike protein, and the dominant responses fell in regions 160-218 and 743-854. No day 14 peak-response samples were available, so repertoires were characterized only after the peak T cell response. Reportedly, close to half of the unique spike-specific TCRs recognized epitopes lying outside the regions that are mutated in the B.1.351 and B.1.1.7 variants. Conclusions about previously exposed vaccinees are limited, since just six AZD1222 recipients were seropositive for SARS-CoV-2 at baseline. After two AZD1222 doses, both the breadth and the depth of spike-specific TCRs were significantly higher than at day 0 and than in MenACWY recipients. In the small 56-69-year group, the increase in depth fell short of significance, most likely because of low power.

Per the germline V gene (reference sequence), SEHNR is the CDR1 and FQNEAQ is the CDR2. The cysteine opens and the phenylalanine closes a CDR3 of 15 amino acids. Only the CDR3 portion is preserved as DNA: 45 bases, with reading frame beginning at the first base. Clipping removes 4 bases from V and 3 bases from J, with 8 as the unmatched junction base count. With regard to this clone: The antigen it binds to is not known. Within one base of it there is no much larger clone, and no base qualities were kept.

Sample time point, as interpreted from the label and publication: baseline before first vaccination. The vaccinee samples were drawn from two UK trials, COV001 and COV002, one of which was a single-blind randomized controlled phase 2/3 trial testing AZD1222 (ChAdOx1 nCoV-19) in healthy adults. For TCRbeta chain sequencing, PBMC samples from trial participants were taken at day 0 and at day 28 after the second dose. The CDR3 regions of human TCRbeta chains were analyzed by immunosequencing. Concerning the study's data processing: TCRs in the repertoires were compared against a reference library of SARS-CoV-2-specific TCRs that had been generated with the MIRA antigen-specificity platform. Breadth meant the fraction of unique TCRs that were SARS-CoV-2-associated, whereas depth meant the fraction of total T cells that were SARS-CoV-2-associated. Using the MIRA data, every spike-specific TCR was mapped to the spike region that the TCR reacted to and assigned to either a CD4 or a CD8 class. Log10-transformed breadth and depth values were compared by one-way ANOVA with Sidak's multiple comparisons tests. TCRdb retrieved this table from immuneACCESS and kept in-frame rearrangements only. Not all clones are present; in checked studies, unresolved V genes account for under half, and no reason is known for the remainder. That table is the source of V, J and clone size, and D and trimming were worked out from the DNA. The sample includes under 100,000 clones, with over 90% observed a single time. The ten largest make up around 5.3% of the sample.

This TCR derives from an adult in good health. The source material was peripheral blood, sampled on day 0 of AZD1222 vaccination. This receptor chain uses TRBV7-9 and TRBJ2-5; the central 7 bases match TRBD1. The DNA sequence is as follows: TGTGCCAGCAGCTCAATCGACAGGGTCGAAGAGACCCAGTACTTC. It translates to CASSSIDRVEETQYF.